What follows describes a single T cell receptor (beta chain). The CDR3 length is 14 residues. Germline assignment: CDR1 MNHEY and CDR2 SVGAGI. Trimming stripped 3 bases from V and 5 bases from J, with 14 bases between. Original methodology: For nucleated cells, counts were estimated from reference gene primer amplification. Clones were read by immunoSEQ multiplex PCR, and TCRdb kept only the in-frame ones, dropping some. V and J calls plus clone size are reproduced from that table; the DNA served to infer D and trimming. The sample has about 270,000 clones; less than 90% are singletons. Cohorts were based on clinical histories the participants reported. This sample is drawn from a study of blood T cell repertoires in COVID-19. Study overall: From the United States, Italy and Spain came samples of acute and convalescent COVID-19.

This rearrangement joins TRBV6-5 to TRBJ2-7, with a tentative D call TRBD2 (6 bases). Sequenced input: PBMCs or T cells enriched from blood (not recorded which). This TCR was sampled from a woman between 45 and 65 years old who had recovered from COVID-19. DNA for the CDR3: TGTGCCAGCAGTTATAGGCTAGCGAGAAACGAGCAGTACTTC. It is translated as CASSYRLARNEQYF.